The source of this TCR beta chain is a study of T cell responses to AZD1222 COVID-19 vaccine. On the study more broadly: Whether given at about 4 or about 12 weeks, second doses were pooled. Study-wide findings and caveats: Just a handful of AZD1222 recipients were seropositive at baseline. Spike-specific TCR breadth and depth grew following two AZD1222 doses. Clonal diversity was possibly underestimated, and white British individuals and females predominated among donors.

The data were produced by immunoSEQ multiplex PCR, yet TCRdb's version contains in-frame clones alone and is incomplete. This repertoire shows 140,000 to 150,000 clones, roughly 90% found once; its top ten account for over 3%. V was clipped by 0 bases and J by 5 bases; unmatched bases: 4. Per the germline V gene, CDR1 is SGDLS and CDR2 is YYNGEE. The CDR3 is 15 residues long. About this clone: As yet, its antigen is unknown.

The genes are TRBV9 and TRBJ2-1, with 8 positions matching TRBD2. This receptor was obtained from an adult in good health. The material was peripheral blood, obtained on day 0 of AZD1222 vaccination. CDR3 in amino acids: CASSVGVAGNNEQFF. DNA for the CDR3: TGTGCCAGCAGCGTAGGTGTAGCGGGAAACAATGAGCAGTTCTTC.